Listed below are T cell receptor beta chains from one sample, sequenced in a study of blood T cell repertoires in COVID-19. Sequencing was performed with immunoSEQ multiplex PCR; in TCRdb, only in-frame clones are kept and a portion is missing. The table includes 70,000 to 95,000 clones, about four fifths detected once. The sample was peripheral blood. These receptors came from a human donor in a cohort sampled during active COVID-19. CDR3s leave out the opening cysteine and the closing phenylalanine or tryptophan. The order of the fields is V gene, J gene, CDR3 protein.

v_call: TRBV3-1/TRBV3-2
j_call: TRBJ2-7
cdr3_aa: ASSHGPGLAAYEQY

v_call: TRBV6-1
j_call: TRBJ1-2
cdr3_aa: ASSEFIVA

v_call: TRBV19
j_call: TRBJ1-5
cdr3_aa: ASSIVQGNQPQH

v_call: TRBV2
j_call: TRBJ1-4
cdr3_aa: ASSPEGGTTNEKLF

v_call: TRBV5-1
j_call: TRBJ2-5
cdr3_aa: ASSSGGRETQY

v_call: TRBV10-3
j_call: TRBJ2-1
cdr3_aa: AIRTEAGGPTRSYNEQF

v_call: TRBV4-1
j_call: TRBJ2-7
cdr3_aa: ASSQEGPGTSGIYEQY

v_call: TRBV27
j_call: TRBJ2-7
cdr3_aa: ASSLGVGEQY

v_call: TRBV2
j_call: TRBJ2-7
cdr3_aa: ASSEASYEQY

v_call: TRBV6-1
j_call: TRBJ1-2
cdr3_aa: ASSEALGGT

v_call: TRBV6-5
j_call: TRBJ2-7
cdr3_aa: ASSYSPGDRQY

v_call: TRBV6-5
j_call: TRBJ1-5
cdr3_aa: ASSSKNQPQH

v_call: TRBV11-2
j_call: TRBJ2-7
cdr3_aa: ASSLARNEQY

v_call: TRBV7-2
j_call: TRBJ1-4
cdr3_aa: ASRPTGATNEKLF

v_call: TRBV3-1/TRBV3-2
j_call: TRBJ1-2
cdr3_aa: ASSHRQGINYGYT

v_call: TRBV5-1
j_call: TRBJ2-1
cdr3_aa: ASSPTPGQVYNEQF

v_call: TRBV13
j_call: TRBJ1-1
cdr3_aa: AALGRGTEAF

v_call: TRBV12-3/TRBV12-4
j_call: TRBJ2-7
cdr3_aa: ASSGTSGYEQY

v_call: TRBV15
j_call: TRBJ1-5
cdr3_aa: ATSRGSNQPQH

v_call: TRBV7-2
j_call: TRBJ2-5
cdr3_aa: ASSSWEAGGKETQY

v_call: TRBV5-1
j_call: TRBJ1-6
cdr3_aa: ASSLAEDSSYNSPLH

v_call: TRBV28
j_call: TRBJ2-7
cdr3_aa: ASTGGAPNEQY

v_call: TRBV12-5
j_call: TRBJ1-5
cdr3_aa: ASGLVGGVGQPQH

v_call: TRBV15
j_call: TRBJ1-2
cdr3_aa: ATSRQGQYGYT

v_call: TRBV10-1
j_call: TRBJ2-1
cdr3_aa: ASSGRSGPWGEQF

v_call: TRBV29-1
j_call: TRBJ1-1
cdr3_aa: SVVSLTRYTEAF

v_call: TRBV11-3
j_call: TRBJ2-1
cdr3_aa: ASSPGGGFSYNEQF

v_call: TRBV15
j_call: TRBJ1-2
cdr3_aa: ATSRDGDSLTNYGYT

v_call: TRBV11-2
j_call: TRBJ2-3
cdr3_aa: ASSSPLSGGAWDTQY

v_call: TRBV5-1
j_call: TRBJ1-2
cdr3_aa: ASSLETMNYGYT

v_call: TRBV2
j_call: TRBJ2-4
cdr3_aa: ASSPGQGAGKNIQY

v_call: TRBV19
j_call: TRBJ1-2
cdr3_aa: ASSADRAHYGYT

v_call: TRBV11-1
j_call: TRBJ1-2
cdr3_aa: ASSPGQGVLYGYT

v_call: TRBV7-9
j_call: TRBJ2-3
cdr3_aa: ASSLAQAGVTDTQY

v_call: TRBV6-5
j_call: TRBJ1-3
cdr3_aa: ASRRTGLGNTIY

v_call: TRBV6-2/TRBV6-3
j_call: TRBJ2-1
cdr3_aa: ASSTGLAGGMGNEQF

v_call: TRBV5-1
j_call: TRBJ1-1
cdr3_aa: ASSSGTGGVLNTEAF

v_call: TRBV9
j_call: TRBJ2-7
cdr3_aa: ASSNTVGQGSYEQY

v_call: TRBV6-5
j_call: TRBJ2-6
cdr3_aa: AAGQGNVLT

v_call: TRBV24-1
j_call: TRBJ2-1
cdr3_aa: ATSDARGTNYNEQF

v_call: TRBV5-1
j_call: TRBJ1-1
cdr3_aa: ASSLAGDREPVEAF

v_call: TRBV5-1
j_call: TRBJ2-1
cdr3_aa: ASSGSSGGPNEQF

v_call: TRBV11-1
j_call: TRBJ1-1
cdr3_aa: ASSLARGVYTEAF

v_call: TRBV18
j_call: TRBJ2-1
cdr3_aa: ASSPLPKTSGNYNEQF

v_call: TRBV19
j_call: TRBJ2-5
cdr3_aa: ASSPVGGLVYTQY

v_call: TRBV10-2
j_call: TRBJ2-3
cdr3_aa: ASRGLAGDLTDTQY

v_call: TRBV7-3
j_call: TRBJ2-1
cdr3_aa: ASSPTGGNNEQF

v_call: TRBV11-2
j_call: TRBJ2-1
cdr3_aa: ASSDSLLFSYNEQF

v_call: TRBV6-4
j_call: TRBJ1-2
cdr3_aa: ASSASGTGGYGYT

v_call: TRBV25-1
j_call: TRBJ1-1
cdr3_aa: ASSDQDMNTEAF

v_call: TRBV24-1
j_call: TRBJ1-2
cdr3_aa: ATSDLRRGYT

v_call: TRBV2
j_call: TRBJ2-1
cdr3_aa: ASSATPGVGGF

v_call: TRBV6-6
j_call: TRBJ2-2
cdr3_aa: ASTRSGTAANTGELF

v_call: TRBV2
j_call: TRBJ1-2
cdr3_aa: ASSGAGPYGYT

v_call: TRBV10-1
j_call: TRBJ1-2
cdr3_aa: ASSYSPLSGYT

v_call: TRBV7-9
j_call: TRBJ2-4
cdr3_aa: ASSLGSRAKNIQY

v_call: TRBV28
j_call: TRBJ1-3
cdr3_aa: ASRSGQAGRNTIY